The clone carrying this T cell receptor (beta chain) was detected only a few times. Its specificity is not known. There were at least 6 micrograms of total RNA extracted from every sample. This sample was taken from a study of blood T cells in healthy people across ages. Next came a second PCR, run for roughly 7 to 12 cycles, which used a sample-barcoded 5' primer along with a J-beta primer mix. One entry per CDR3 protein results from TCRdb running MiXCR on the 5' RACE reads. The sample records hundreds of thousands of distinct CDR3 sequences, about 61% being singletons. Germline CDR1 is SGHRS and CDR2 is YFSETQ. Trimming took 0 bases from V and 5 from J, leaving 10 bases between them. CDR3 length: 14 amino acids. Regarding the study as a whole: Any conclusive comparison of naive versus antigen-experienced cells was prevented by using unsorted PBMCs. Age showed a roughly linear inverse relationship with TCR beta diversity per million T cells. A strong correlation was seen between TCR beta diversity and naive T cell percentage.

Sequencing was performed on blood. The receptor comes from a man aged 40-50 years in good health. The rearrangement uses TRBV5-1 and TRBJ2-3; D not resolved. DNA for the CDR3: TGCGCCAGCAGCTTGGAGGCTTCGGGAGATACGCAGTATTTT. Its protein product is CASSLEASGDTQYF. The full variable domain, rest sourced from reference TRBV5-1 and TRBJ2-3, is KAGVTQTPRYLIKTRGQQVTLSCSPISGHRSVSWYQQTPGQGLQFLFEYFSETQRNKGNFPGRFSGRQFSNSRSEMNVSTLELGDSALYLCASSLEASGDTQYFGPGTRLTVL.